This record looks at one T cell receptor beta chain sequence and its context. As yet, its antigen is unknown. The CDR3 is 14 residues long. Trimming cost V 1 base and J 4 bases, with 8 bases left between them. Looked up from germline, CDR1 is SGHTA and CDR2 is FQGNSA. The data derive from a study of radiation and T cells in renal cell carcinoma. As for the study in general: Nephrectomy followed 15 Gy stereotactic body radiation by 4 weeks. The study's findings and limits: Top tumor clonotypes rose in blood 2 weeks post-radiation, then contracted. Baseline intratumoral clonotype presence is unknown without pretreatment biopsies.

Assay: immunoSEQ multiplex PCR; the TCRdb copy retains only in-frame clones and omits some. The sample consists of 130,000 or so clones, approximately 82% of them appearing once. Stated time point: baseline pretreatment blood. This sample's treatment: 15 Gy SBRT to primary tumor, nephrectomy 4 weeks later. This renal cell carcinoma was of the clear cell type. The source is a woman between 50 and 59 years old with renal cell carcinoma. The sequencing used blood, collected from a patient whose treatment included radiotherapy and nephrectomy. The gene calls are TRBV7-2 and TRBJ2-1; D not resolved. CDR3 amino acids: CASSLDGPYNEQFF. The CDR3 DNA follows: TGTGCCAGCAGCTTAGATGGGCCTTACAATGAGCAGTTCTTC.